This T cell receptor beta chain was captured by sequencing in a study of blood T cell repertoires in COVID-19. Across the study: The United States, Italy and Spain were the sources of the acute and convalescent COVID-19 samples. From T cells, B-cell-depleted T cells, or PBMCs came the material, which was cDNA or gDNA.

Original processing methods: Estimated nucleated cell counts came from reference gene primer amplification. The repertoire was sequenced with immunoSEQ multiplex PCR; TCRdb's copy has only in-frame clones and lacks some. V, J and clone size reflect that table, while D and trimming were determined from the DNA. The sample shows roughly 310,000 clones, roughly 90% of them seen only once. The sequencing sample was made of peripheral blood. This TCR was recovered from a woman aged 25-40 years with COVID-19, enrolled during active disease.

The CDR3 here is CASSSLQGKQPQHF. The CDR3 DNA reads TGTGCCAGCTCATCTTTACAGGGAAAGCAGCCCCAGCATTTT. The rearrangement uses TRBV18 and TRBJ1-5, with D possibly TRBD1 on 6 matching bases. The CDR3 runs to 14 residues. Trimming stripped 5 bases from V and 7 bases from J, with 15 bases between. CDR1 and CDR2 (germline): KGHSH, LQKENI.